A single sample gave rise to the 22 T cell receptor beta chains below, sequenced in a study of T cells in Graves' hyperthyroidism and ophthalmopathy. The source material, RNA transcripts, was used to amplify TCR beta CDR3 regions. During a first-round RT-PCR of the TCR CDR3, the HTBI primer set was used. In TCRdb, the multiplex PCR reads were re-called with MiXCR into one record per CDR3 protein. Here the sample spans fewer than 700,000 distinct CDR3 sequences, 15% to 20% being singletons. The material sequenced was blood. These receptors were collected from a woman aged 18-29 years with Graves' ophthalmopathy.

This clonotype was seen a few times. J is TRBJ1-2 and V is TRBV5-4; weak D call: TRBD1 (5 bases). V dropped 1 base and J dropped 7 bases, with 14 bases sitting between them. CDR1 SGHNT and CDR2 YYREEE come from the germline V gene (reference sequence). The CDR3 runs 14 residues. CDR3 DNA sequence: TGTGCCAGCAGCTTGAGGGAGGGGTTCTCTGGCTACACCTTC. Its protein is CASSLREGFSGYTF. Filled out from reference TRBV5-4 and TRBJ1-2, the complete variable domain reads ETGVTQSPTHLIKTRGQQVTLRCSSQSGHNTVSWYQQALGQGPQFIFQYYREEENGRGNFPPRFSGLQFPNYSSELNVNALELDDSALYLCASSLREGFSGYTFGSGTRLTVV.

This clonotype was seen ten or more times. The chain employs TRBV7-2 and TRBJ2-7; 8 bases are shared with TRBD1. The V segment lost 3 bases and the J segment 5 bases; nucleotides outside the gene matches: 12. The V gene's germline CDR1 is SGHTA and CDR2 FQGNSA. CDR3 length: 16 amino acids. CDR3 DNA: TGTGCCAGCAGCTTCGATACGGACAGGGAGATGGACGAGCAGTACTTC. Protein product: CASSFDTDREMDEQYF.

Concerning this clonotype itself: This clone may be a read error of a much larger clone one base away. This rearrangement joins TRBV6-1 to TRBJ2-1, with unresolved D. The V gene's germline CDR1 is MNHNS and CDR2 SASEGT. The CDR3 has 14 amino acids. For the CDR3, the DNA is TGTGCCAGCATGGGCACTATACCAAACAATCAGCAGTTCTTC. It translates to CASMGTIPNNQQFF.

This clonotype was found many times. The chain recombines TRBV6-5 with TRBJ2-7; 10 bases are shared with TRBD2. J gave up 1 base and V 0 bases, and 6 bases lay outside the gene matches. The CDR3 is 17 residues long. Looked up from germline, CDR1 is MNHEY and CDR2 is SVGAGI. CDR3 protein: CASSYSVVLAGSYEQYF. CDR3 DNA sequence: TGTGCCAGCAGTTACTCGGTTGTACTAGCGGGATCCTACGAGCAGTACTTC.

V and J are TRBV7-9 and TRBJ2-1; 8 bases align to TRBD2. With V trimmed by 6 bases and J by 8 bases, 9 bases remained unmatched. Germline V gene lookup returns CDR1 SEHNR and CDR2 FQNEAQ (reference sequence). The CDR3 totals 14 residues. DNA for the CDR3: TGTGCCAGCAGATCTAGCGGGCTTGGGGATGAGCAGTTCTTC. Its translation: CASRSSGLGDEQFF.

This clonotype appeared many times. The chain joins TRBV28 to TRBJ1-2; TRBD1 agrees at 8 bases. This CDR3 has 15 residues. Germline CDR1 MDHEN, CDR2 SYDVKM. V gave up 3 bases and J gave up 6 bases; unmatched junction bases: 9. CDR3 residues: CASSLAPRTGHGYTF. CDR3 sequence (DNA): TGTGCCAGCAGTTTGGCCCCCCGGACAGGGCATGGCTACACCTTC.

This clonotype was seen ten or more times. V is TRBV28 and J is TRBJ1-2, with 10 bases matching TRBD1. Per the germline V gene, CDR1 is MDHEN and CDR2 is SYDVKM. The V segment lost 11 bases and the J segment 4 bases; nucleotides outside the gene matches: 10. The CDR3 is made up of 14 amino acids. This CDR3 reads CAAGTGDLSYGYTF. Here the CDR3 DNA reads TGTGCCGCCGGGACAGGGGATCTCTCCTATGGCTACACCTTC.

V is TRBV27 and J is TRBJ1-2, with a possible D match to TRBD1 (5 bases). The length of the CDR3 is 15 residues. Looked up from germline, CDR1 is MNHEY and CDR2 is SMNVEV (reference sequence). Trimming shortened V by 6 bases and J by 3 bases, and 17 bases separated the two germline ends. CDR3 region: CASRYLGQEDYGYTF. The CDR3 coding sequence is TGTGCCAGCAGGTACTTGGGGCAGGAAGACTATGGCTACACCTTC.

This clonotype was seen more than once but under ten times. The chain joins TRBV11-3 to TRBJ1-4; a possible D gene is TRBD1 (6 bases). Trimming removed 9 bases at V and 0 bases at J, with 11 bases between. This CDR3 has 14 amino acids. Germline loops: CDR1 SGHNT, CDR2 YENEEA. CDR3 in DNA: TGTGCCAGAGCCCAGGGGACAACTAATGAAAAACTGTTTTTT. Encoded protein: CARAQGTTNEKLFF. The complete variable domain, with remaining parts taken from reference TRBV11-3 and TRBJ1-4, reads EAGVVQSPRYKIIEKKQPVAFWCNPISGHNTLYWYLQNLGQGPELLIRYENEEAVDDSQLPKDRFSAERLKGVDSTLKIQPAELGDSAVYLCARAQGTTNEKLFFGSGTQLSVL.

The chain employs TRBV6-1 and TRBJ1-5; 7 bases agree with TRBD1. Germline CDR1 MNHNS, CDR2 SASEGT. V was pared by 6 bases and J by 7 bases, with 6 bases of the junction left unmatched. This CDR3 region has 13 residues. The CDR3 protein is CASSTGERQPQHF. The CDR3 DNA sequence: TGTGCCAGCAGCACAGGGGAAAGGCAGCCCCAGCATTTT.

This clonotype has ten or more counts. The chain joins TRBV6-1 to TRBJ2-7; possibly TRBD1 or TRBD2 for D (6 bases each). V gave up 5 bases and J gave up 2 bases, with 13 bases separating them. Per the germline V gene, CDR1 is MNHNS and CDR2 is SASEGT. The CDR3 is 14 amino acids. The chain's CDR3 is CASSTEGGPYEQYF. The CDR3 DNA reads TGTGCCAGCAGTACCGAGGGGGGTCCCTACGAGCAGTACTTC.

There are many counts of this clonotype. This chain connects TRBV3-1 to TRBJ2-1; TRBD2 matches at 9 bases. The V segment lost 1 base and the J segment 10 bases; nucleotides outside the gene matches: 8. From germline, CDR1 is LGHDT and CDR2 YNNKEL (reference sequence). CDR3 size: 15 residues. The CDR3 spells CASSQASGTSQEQFF. DNA for the CDR3: TGTGCCAGCAGCCAAGCCTCCGGGACTAGCCAAGAGCAGTTCTTC.

In this sample, this clonotype turned up many times. The chain employs TRBV7-2 and TRBJ1-6, with 7 bases aligning to TRBD1. Germline V CDR1 and CDR2: SGHTA, FQGNSA. V shed 4 bases, J shed 10 bases, and the junction held 10 bases outside the gene matches. The CDR3 covers 15 residues. This CDR3 is CASSSRGDRGSPLHF. CDR3 coding DNA: TGTGCCAGCAGCTCCCGAGGGGACAGAGGCTCACCCCTCCACTTT.

The genes are TRBV11-2 and TRBJ1-2; TRBD1 is a possible D gene (6 bases). The CDR3 runs 19 residues. Germline values: CDR1 SGHAT, CDR2 FQNNGV. The V end lost 3 bases, the J end lost 8 bases, and 31 bases lay between the germline ends. CDR3 in DNA: TGTGCCAGCAGCTTGGGACCTTCTAAAGACGGCGGGGGCCATTTAGGCTACACCTTC. Translating gives CASSLGPSKDGGGHLGYTF.

Many counts were recorded for this clonotype. The chain has TRBV6-1 and TRBJ1-1; D remains unclear. There are 13 residues in the CDR3. Per germline, CDR1 MNHNS and CDR2 SASEGT. V lost 7 bases to trimming and J lost 5 bases, with 14 bases between them. DNA for the CDR3: TGTGCCAGCATTCCGGACGAGAAGACTGAAGCTTTCTTT. Encoded protein: CASIPDEKTEAFF.

The chain recombines TRBV9 with TRBJ2-2; TRBD1 is a possible D gene (7 bases). From germline, CDR1 is SGDLS and CDR2 YYNGEE. There are 18 residues in the CDR3. With 3 bases removed from V and 6 bases from J, the gap between germline ends came to 24 bases. The CDR3 loop is CASSEGALELAGPGELFF. As DNA, the CDR3 is TGTGCCAGCAGCGAGGGGGCCCTCGAACTAGCAGGACCCGGGGAGCTGTTTTTT.

DNA of the CDR3: TGTGCCAGCAAAACTAGCGGAGTAGCTTACAATGAGCAGTTCTTC. Encoded protein: CASKTSGVAYNEQFF. This chain links TRBV28 with TRBJ2-1, with TRBD2 identical over 8 bases. Per the germline V gene, CDR1 is MDHEN and CDR2 is SYDVKM. Losses at the gene ends were 7 bases for V and 4 bases for J; bases not matched to a gene: 9. The CDR3 consists of 15 residues.

The genes are TRBV20-1 and TRBJ2-3, with D possibly being TRBD2 (6 bases). Trimming took 3 bases from V and 4 from J, leaving 17 bases between them. The germline V gene encodes CDR1 DFQATT and CDR2 SNEGSKA (reference sequence). The CDR3 contains 15 residues. CDR3 coding DNA: TGCAGTGCTAGCTCCCTTACGGGAGTCTCAGATACGCAGTATTTT. The encoded protein is CSASSLTGVSDTQYF.

The table lists this clonotype with a few counts. This chain connects TRBV10-3 to TRBJ1-1; D ambiguous. The CDR3 runs 13 residues. Trimming shortened V by 5 bases and J by 6 bases, and 13 bases separated the two germline ends. Germline V gene data show CDR1 as ENHRY and CDR2 as SYGVKD. CDR3 protein: CAISQDTDAEAFF. In DNA, the CDR3 is TGTGCCATCAGTCAAGACACCGACGCTGAAGCTTTCTTT.

This clonotype was recorded a few times. CDR3 sequence (DNA): TGTGCCAGCAGCCCGGTGAAAACTGGGGAGCAGTACTTC. Amino acids: CASSPVKTGEQYF. The chain has TRBV7-2 and TRBJ2-7, with D unclear. Per germline, CDR1 SGHTA and CDR2 FQGNSA. The CDR3 length is 13 residues. The V gene lost 5 bases and the J gene lost 7 bases, with 15 bases spanning the gap.

This clonotype was found a few times. This chain uses TRBV29-1 with TRBJ1-2; D might be TRBD1 (5 bases). The V end was cut by 1 base, the J end by 3 bases, with 18 bases between. CDR3 length equals 16 residues. Looked up from germline, CDR1 is SQVTM and CDR2 is ANQGSEA. Written as DNA, the CDR3 is TGCAGCGTTGAAGCGGGAGGGGTCCGCTACTACTATGGCTACACCTTC. Translating gives CSVEAGGVRYYYGYTF. Complete variable domain (other parts from reference TRBV29-1 and TRBJ1-2): SAVISQKPSRDICQRGTSLTIQCQVDSQVTMMFWYRQQPGQSLTLIATANQGSEATYESGFVIDKFPISRPNLTFSTLTVSNMSPEDSSIYLCSVEAGGVRYYYGYTFGSGTRLTVV.

This clonotype has a count of ten or more. The chain links TRBV12-3 or TRBV12-4 to TRBJ2-7; D is uncertain. Trimming pared 3 bases from V and 3 bases from J, leaving 6 bases between. This CDR3 is built from 12 residues. CDR3 amino acids: CASSFSDYEQYF. The CDR3 nucleotides read TGTGCCAGCAGTTTCTCTGACTACGAGCAGTACTTC.